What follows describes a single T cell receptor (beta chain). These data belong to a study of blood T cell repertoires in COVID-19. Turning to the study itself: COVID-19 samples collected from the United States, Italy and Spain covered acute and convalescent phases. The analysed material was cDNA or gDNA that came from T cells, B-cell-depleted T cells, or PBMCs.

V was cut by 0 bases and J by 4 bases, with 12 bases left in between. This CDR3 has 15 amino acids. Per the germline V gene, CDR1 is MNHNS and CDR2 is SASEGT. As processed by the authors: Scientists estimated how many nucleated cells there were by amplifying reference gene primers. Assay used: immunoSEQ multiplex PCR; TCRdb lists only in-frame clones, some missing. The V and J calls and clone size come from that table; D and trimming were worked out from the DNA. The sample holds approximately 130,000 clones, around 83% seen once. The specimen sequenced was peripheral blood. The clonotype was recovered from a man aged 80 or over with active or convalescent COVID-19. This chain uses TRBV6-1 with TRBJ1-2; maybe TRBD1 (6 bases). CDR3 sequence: CASSEATVDSYGYTF. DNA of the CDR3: TGTGCCAGCAGTGAAGCCACGGTGGACAGCTATGGCTACACCTTC.